Listed here are 18 T cell receptor beta chains from one sample, sequenced in a study of blood T cell repertoires in COVID-19. The method was immunoSEQ multiplex PCR; TCRdb's version includes in-frame clones alone and lacks a portion of them. The sample includes around 180,000 clones, roughly 89% of them seen just once. Sequencing was performed on PBMCs or T cells enriched from blood (not recorded which). The receptors were gathered from a woman aged 40 to 50 with acute COVID-19.

This clone was seen just once. J is TRBJ1-6 and V is TRBV5-1; D is uncertain. Germline CDR1 reads SGHRS; CDR2 reads YFSETQ. The CDR3 sequence is 14 residues long. V shed 0 bases and J shed 5 bases, with 6 bases lying between them. CDR3: CASSLGRNNSPLHF. The DNA of the CDR3 is TGCGCCAGCAGCTTGGGGCGGAATAATTCACCCCTCCACTTT.

The chain combines TRBV11-2 with TRBJ2-3; no reliable D call. Trimming shortened V by 5 bases and J by 1 base, and 7 bases separated the two germline ends. This CDR3 is built from 13 residues. Per the germline V gene, CDR1 is SGHAT and CDR2 is FQNNGV. CDR3 nucleotides: TGTGCCAGCAGCCCGCAGGGCACAGATACGCAGTATTTT. This gives the protein CASSPQGTDTQYF. The whole variable domain, filled in from reference TRBV11-2 and TRBJ2-3, reads EAGVAQSPRYKIIEKRQSVAFWCNPISGHATLYWYQQILGQGPKLLIQFQNNGVVDDSQLPKDRFSAERLKGVDSTLKIQPAKLEDSAVYLCASSPQGTDTQYFGPGTRLTVL.

The chain recombines TRBV4-3 with TRBJ2-2; tentatively, D is TRBD1 (6 bases). Trimming took 1 base from V and 2 from J, leaving 14 bases between them. This CDR3 region has 17 residues. Germline V gene lookup returns CDR1 LGHNA and CDR2 YSLEER. The CDR3: CASSQVGTPLNTGELFF. The CDR3 DNA is TGCGCCAGCAGCCAAGTAGGGACACCCTTAAACACCGGGGAGCTGTTTTTT.

The chain joins TRBV24-1 to TRBJ2-7; 8 nucleotides align to TRBD1. CDR1 and CDR2 from the germline V gene are KGHDR and SFDVKD. V was pared by 3 bases and J by 1 base, with 4 bases of the junction left unmatched. CDR3 size: 15 residues. CDR3 loop: CATSDPRDRSYEQYF. CDR3 nucleotide sequence: TGTGCCACCAGTGATCCAAGGGACAGGTCCTACGAGCAGTACTTC.

This clone came up once. V usage is TRBV19 and J usage is TRBJ2-2; 8 bases fit TRBD2. Germline trimming cut 6 bases from V and 3 bases from J; bases unmatched to any gene: 6. Germline V gene lookup returns CDR1 LNHDA and CDR2 SQIVND (reference sequence). The CDR3 covers 15 residues. CDR3 loop: CASRIPGRDTGELFF. The CDR3 DNA reads TGTGCCAGTAGGATCCCCGGGAGGGACACCGGGGAGCTGTTTTTT.

A word on this clone: A junction boundary mismatches the germline segment, possibly from a read error. The V gene is TRBV28, the J gene TRBJ1-1; no reliable D call. CDR3 length equals 16 residues. Germline assignment: CDR1 MDHEN and CDR2 SYDVKM. CDR3 residues: CASSEPGTAVKTEAFF. CDR3 nucleotide sequence: TGTGCCAGCAGTGAACCGGGAACCGCCGTGAAAACTGAAGCTTTCTTT. Complete variable domain (other parts from reference TRBV28 and TRBJ1-1): DVKVTQSSRYLVKRTGEKVFLECVQDMDHENMFWYRQDPGLGLRLIYFSYDVKMKEKGDIPEGYSVSREKKERFSLILESASTNQTSMYLCASSEPGTAVKTEAFFGQGTRLTVV.

The rearrangement uses TRBV5-1 and TRBJ1-5; 8 bases map to TRBD1. Germline V gives CDR1 SGHRS, CDR2 YFSETQ. The CDR3 runs to 16 residues. V lost 4 bases, J lost 0 bases, and 6 bases stayed unmatched. CDR3 sequence reads: CASSVGTGASNQPQHF. The CDR3 DNA reads TGCGCCAGCAGCGTGGGGACAGGCGCTAGCAATCAGCCCCAGCATTTT.

This clone was detected only a few times. This chain uses TRBV7-3 with TRBJ2-2; 11 bases are a match to TRBD1. Germline values: CDR1 SGHTA, CDR2 FQGTGA. The junction had 7 bases not matched to a gene; V was cut back by 5 bases and J by 5 bases. The CDR3 is 16 amino acids. For the CDR3, the DNA is TGTGCCAGCAGCCCCCCCGGGGACAGGGGGACCGGGGAGCTGTTTTTT. Its protein is CASSPPGDRGTGELFF. The complete variable domain, with remaining parts taken from reference TRBV7-3 and TRBJ2-2, reads GAGVSQTPSNKVTEKGKYVELRCDPISGHTALYWYRQSLGQGPEFLIYFQGTGAADDSGLPNDRFFAVRPEGSVSTLKIQRTERGDSAVYLCASSPPGDRGTGELFFGEGSRLTVL.

The chain uses TRBV5-1 and TRBJ2-1; 13 nucleotides align to TRBD2. CDR1 is SGHRS and CDR2 is YFSETQ in the germline V gene. Trimming took 0 bases from V and 5 from J; bases not matched to a gene: 5. This CDR3 is 17 amino acids long. The CDR3 loop is CASSLVGTSGKDNEQFF. The CDR3 bases are TGCGCCAGCAGCTTGGTAGGGACTAGCGGGAAGGACAATGAGCAGTTCTTC.

The genes are TRBV7-5 and TRBJ1-5; the D call in the table, TRBD1, was not verified against the DNA. TRBV7-5 is shown as a pseudogene. This CDR3 is built from 15 residues. DNA for the CDR3: TGTGTCAGAAGCTTTAAGTTGCAGGGGAATCAGCCCCAGCATTTT. It codes for CVRSFKLQGNQPQHF.

V gene TRBV6-5 combines with J gene TRBJ2-5, with D unclear. The CDR3 runs to 13 residues. In germline, CDR1 is MNHEY, CDR2 SVGAGI. The V gene lost 5 bases and the J gene lost 5 bases, with 12 bases spanning the gap. CDR3 nucleotides: TGTGCCAGCAGTATGACTGGCCGGGAGACCCAGTACTTC. It codes for CASSMTGRETQYF.

This clone was counted a single time. This sequence joins TRBV7-3 and TRBJ2-5, with 7 bases lining up with TRBD2. The CDR3 loop spans 14 amino acids. Germline CDR1 SGHTA, CDR2 FQGTGA. V lost 4 bases and J lost 5; bases outside the gene matches: 7. The CDR3 loop is CASSSRLAWETQYF. The CDR3 nucleotides are TGTGCCAGCAGCTCCCGACTAGCATGGGAGACCCAGTACTTC.

The chain employs TRBV2 and TRBJ1-5, with 7 nucleotides matching TRBD1. Per germline, CDR1 SNHLY and CDR2 FYNNEI. The CDR3 is made up of 15 amino acids. After removal of 7 bases from V and 2 bases from J, the junction contained 8 bases not matched to a gene. The CDR3 DNA follows: TGTGCCAGCATGCAGGGGGTCAGGGGCAATCAGCCCCAGCATTTT. Protein: CASMQGVRGNQPQHF. The full variable domain, its missing parts supplied by reference TRBV2 and TRBJ1-5, is EPEVTQTPSHQVTQMGQEVILRCVPISNHLYFYWYRQILGQKVEFLVSFYNNEISEKSEIFDDQFSVERPDGSNFTLKIRSTKLEDSAMYFCASMQGVRGNQPQHFGDGTRLSIL.

This clone was detected only a few times. The chain couples TRBV27 to TRBJ1-2, with D uncertain. The germline CDR1 and CDR2 sequences are MNHEY and SMNVEV (reference sequence). The CDR3 extends over 17 amino acids. V gave up 0 bases and J gave up 4 bases, with 18 bases separating them. The CDR3 nucleotides are TGTGCCAGCAGTTTATCGGGCAGGCCGGGAGGAAGCTATGGCTACACCTTC. This gives the protein CASSLSGRPGGSYGYTF.

This clone has only one observation. The chain uses TRBV3-1 (or the pseudogene TRBV3-2) and TRBJ2-1; no reliable D call. The CDR3 extends over 15 amino acids. V shed 0 bases and J shed 7 bases, with 13 bases lying between them. Germline V gives CDR1 LGHDT, CDR2 YNNKEL (reference sequence). The CDR3 nucleotides read TGTGCCAGCAGCCAAGATTTGGTGGCGGTAAATGAGCAGTTCTTC. Its translation: CASSQDLVAVNEQFF.

The chain joins TRBV5-4 to TRBJ2-1; 10 bases match TRBD1. This CDR3 region has 17 residues. V lost 1 base, J lost 9 bases, and 13 bases stayed unmatched. The germline V gene encodes CDR1 SGHNT and CDR2 YYREEE (reference sequence). CDR3 region: CASSLTAGTGVYGEQFF. The DNA of the CDR3 is TGTGCCAGCAGCTTGACAGCGGGGACAGGGGTCTACGGTGAGCAGTTCTTC.

The gene calls are TRBV12-5 and TRBJ2-2, with a possible D match to TRBD2 (5 bases). This CDR3 is built from 15 residues. Germline CDR1 is LGHNT and CDR2 is FRNRAP. V was clipped by 5 bases and J by 2 bases, with 12 bases between them. The CDR3 protein is CASGPGRSNTGELFF. DNA for the CDR3: TGTGCTAGTGGTCCTGGGAGATCTAACACCGGGGAGCTGTTTTTT.

The gene calls are TRBV2 and TRBJ2-1; 7 bases align to TRBD1. With V trimmed by 6 bases and J by 7 bases, 6 bases remained unmatched. Per germline, CDR1 SNHLY and CDR2 FYNNEI. CDR3 length: 13 amino acids. CDR3 sequence reads: CASSSGQRNEQFF. In DNA form, the CDR3 reads TGTGCCAGCAGCTCGGGACAGAGGAATGAGCAGTTCTTC.